This T cell receptor beta chain originates from a study of shared clonotypes between healthy human individuals. Overall study results and limits: A handful of donors showed sharing of around 5.3% of naive CD4 clonotypes.

The CDR3 is 15 residues long. Germline values: CDR1 MNHEY, CDR2 SVGAGI. V was cut by 6 bases and J by 3 bases, with 16 bases left in between. Libraries were prepared by immunoSEQ multiplex PCR; TCRdb keeps only in-frame clonotypes and omits some of them. The table lists hundreds of thousands of clones, under 80% of them singletons. In regard to this clone: As yet, its antigen is unknown.

Sequencing used memory CD4+ T cells sorted from blood. Subset in this sample: CD45RA-negative fraction. The rearrangement links TRBV6-5 to TRBJ2-3; D ambiguous. This TCR was recovered from a woman aged 25-40 years in good health. The CDR3 protein is CASSRDGPGTDTQYF. For the CDR3, the DNA is TGTGCCAGCAGCAGAGACGGCCCCGGAACAGATACGCAGTATTTT.